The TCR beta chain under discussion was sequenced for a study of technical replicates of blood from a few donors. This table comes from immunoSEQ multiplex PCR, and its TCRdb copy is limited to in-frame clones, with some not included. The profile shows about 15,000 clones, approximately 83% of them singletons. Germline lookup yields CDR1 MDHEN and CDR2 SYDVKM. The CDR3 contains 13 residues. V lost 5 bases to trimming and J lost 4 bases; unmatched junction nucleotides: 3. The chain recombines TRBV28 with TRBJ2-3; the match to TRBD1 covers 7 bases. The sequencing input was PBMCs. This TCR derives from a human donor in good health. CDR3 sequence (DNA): TGTGCCAGCAGTCGACAGGGATCAGATACGCAGTATTTT. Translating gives CASSRQGSDTQYF. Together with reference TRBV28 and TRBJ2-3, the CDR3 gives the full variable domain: DVKVTQSSRYLVKRTGEKVFLECVQDMDHENMFWYRQDPGLGLRLIYFSYDVKMKEKGDIPEGYSVSREKKERFSLILESASTNQTSMYLCASSRQGSDTQYFGPGTRLTVL.